The next 32 T cell receptor beta chains were all read from a single sample in a study of blood T cell repertoires in COVID-19. Sequencing was performed with immunoSEQ multiplex PCR; in TCRdb, only in-frame clones are kept and a portion is missing. The table lists under 50,000 clones, roughly 84% of them singletons, with 4.2% in the top ten. Sequencing was done on a sample of peripheral blood. The receptors originated from a woman aged 70-85 years with acute or convalescent COVID-19.

The rearrangement uses TRBV18 and TRBJ2-5, with 8 bases aligning to TRBD1. Germline V gives CDR1 KGHSH, CDR2 LQKENI. J gave up 3 bases and V 4 bases, and 7 bases lay outside the gene matches. The CDR3 is 15 amino acids. CDR3 DNA sequence: TGTGCCAGCTCACGAACCACGGGACAGGAAGAGACCCAGTACTTC. Residues: CASSRTTGQEETQYF. The full variable domain, with the rest looked up from reference TRBV18 and TRBJ2-5, is NAGVMQNPRHLVRRRGQEARLRCSPMKGHSHVYWYRQLPEEGLKFMVYLQKENIIDESGMPKERFSAEFPKEGPSILRIQQVVRGDSAAYFCASSRTTGQEETQYFGPGTRLLVL.

V is TRBV11-2 and J is TRBJ1-5; no clear D gene. V was trimmed by 0 bases and J by 6 bases, leaving 9 bases between them. In germline, CDR1 is SGHAT, CDR2 FQNNGV. CDR3 length: 14 residues. The DNA for the CDR3 is TGTGCCAGCAGCTTAGATCGGGGATCTCAGCCCCAGCATTTT. It is translated as CASSLDRGSQPQHF.

The chain joins TRBV5-1 to TRBJ2-7; 9 bases are shared with TRBD2. Germline V gene lookup returns CDR1 SGHRS and CDR2 YFSETQ. This CDR3 has 16 residues. V trimming: 4 bases; J trimming: 3 bases; junction bases outside the gene matches: 11. CDR3 residues: CASSPAMGSGSYEQYF. CDR3 sequence (DNA): TGCGCCAGCAGCCCGGCAATGGGTAGCGGGAGCTACGAGCAGTACTTC.

This clone was seen a handful of times. The CDR3, as DNA: TGTGCCAGCAGCTTAGCCCGGACGGGGTCTTCGGGTGAGCAGTTCTTC. Its protein is CASSLARTGSSGEQFF. This rearrangement joins TRBV7-9 to TRBJ2-1; D is perhaps TRBD2 (5 bases). CDR1 SEHNR and CDR2 FQNEAQ come from the germline V gene (reference sequence). The CDR3 sequence is 16 residues long. Trimming removed 0 bases at V and 9 bases at J, with 18 bases between.

The J gene is TRBJ1-3, the V gene TRBV30, with D tentatively TRBD1 (5 bases). V was cut by 2 bases and J by 9 bases, with 11 bases left in between. The CDR3 is 12 residues long. Germline assignment: CDR1 GTSNPN and CDR2 SVGIG (reference sequence). CDR3 nucleotides: TGTGCCTGGAGTCTCGCCGGGGGCACCATATATTTT. Translated: CAWSLAGGTIYF.

The rearrangement uses TRBV18 and TRBJ2-1; no clear D. The CDR3 contains 12 residues. Germline CDR1 reads KGHSH; CDR2 reads LQKENI. V was pared by 1 base and J by 9 bases, with 7 bases between. Written as DNA, the CDR3 is TGTGCCAGCTCACCACAAACGGGTGAGCAGTTCTTC. Protein sequence: CASSPQTGEQFF.

This chain links TRBV6-1 with TRBJ1-2; TRBD1 might be the D (5 bases). CDR1 MNHNS and CDR2 SASEGT come from the germline V gene. The CDR3 loop spans 14 amino acids. Trimming took 2 bases from V and 3 from J, leaving 10 bases between them. The CDR3, as DNA: TGTGCCAGCAGTGAATCGGGAGGGGACTATGGCTACACCTTC. It encodes CASSESGGDYGYTF.

This clone was detected only once. This sequence joins TRBV7-9 and TRBJ1-4; 7 bases align to TRBD1. The CDR3 loop spans 16 amino acids. Germline trimming cut 0 bases from V and 7 bases from J; bases unmatched to any gene: 8. Germline values: CDR1 SEHNR, CDR2 FQNEAQ (reference sequence). The CDR3 coding sequence is TGTGCCAGCAGCTTAGCGGCACAGGGGCCGAGTGAAAAACTGTTTTTT. It yields the protein CASSLAAQGPSEKLFF.

The genes are TRBV6-2 or TRBV6-3 and TRBJ1-1, with TRBD1 as a possible D gene (5 bases). Germline V gives CDR1 MNHEY, CDR2 SVGEGT. The V end was cut by 5 bases, the J end by 4 bases, with 14 bases between. CDR3 length equals 14 residues. CDR3 region: CASSRTPGITEAFF. As DNA, the CDR3 is TGTGCCAGCAGTCGGACACCAGGGATCACTGAAGCTTTCTTT.

The V gene is TRBV9, the J gene TRBJ2-5; maybe TRBD1 (6 bases). CDR1 is SGDLS, CDR2 YYNGEE, per germline. The V end lost 4 bases, the J end lost 1 base, and 11 bases lay between the germline ends. The CDR3 sequence is 14 residues long. In nucleotides, the CDR3 is TGTGCCAGCAGCATTCGGGACACCCAAGAGACCCAGTACTTC. Translated, it gives CASSIRDTQETQYF.

The chain couples TRBV27 to TRBJ1-3, with 10 bases matching TRBD1. Looked up from germline, CDR1 is MNHEY and CDR2 is SMNVEV (reference sequence). V dropped 2 bases and J dropped 3; count of bases not matched to a gene: 1. This CDR3 contains 15 residues. CDR3 region: CASSLGQGDGNTIYF. The CDR3 nucleotides are TGTGCCAGCAGTTTAGGACAGGGGGATGGAAACACCATATATTTT.

The V gene is TRBV7-2, the J gene TRBJ1-5; TRBD1 matches 7 bases. The V and J ends lost 5 bases and 4 bases, in that order; junction bases with no gene match: 5. Germline CDR1 reads SGHTA; CDR2 reads FQGNSA. The CDR3 contains 14 residues. The CDR3 is CASSLSGGNQPQHF. CDR3 coding DNA: TGTGCCAGCAGCCTCTCAGGGGGGAATCAGCCCCAGCATTTT.

The rearrangement joins TRBV19 to TRBJ2-3; 8 nucleotides align to TRBD2. The V gene's germline CDR1 is LNHDA and CDR2 SQIVND (reference sequence). The CDR3 spans 15 residues. V was pared by 3 bases and J by 0 bases, with 2 bases of the junction left unmatched. In nucleotides, the CDR3 is TGTGCCAGTAGTATCGGCGGGGGGAGCACAGATACGCAGTATTTT. Translated, it gives CASSIGGGSTDTQYF.

The rearrangement uses TRBV28 and TRBJ2-5; TRBD1 matches at 9 bases. The junction had 8 bases not matched to a gene; V was cut back by 10 bases and J by 2 bases. The V gene's germline CDR1 is MDHEN and CDR2 SYDVKM. CDR3 length equals 14 residues. The CDR3 sequence: CATRFDRGQETQYF. In nucleotides, the CDR3 is TGTGCCACCCGATTTGACAGGGGGCAAGAGACCCAGTACTTC.

This clone was detected once. J is TRBJ1-3 and V is TRBV2; the D gene is possibly TRBD1 (6 bases). This CDR3 is 14 amino acids long. Trimming removed 3 bases at V and 4 bases at J, with 10 bases between. CDR1 and CDR2 from the germline V gene are SNHLY and FYNNEI. The CDR3 protein is CASSEDSLGNTIYF. CDR3 sequence (DNA): TGTGCCAGCAGTGAGGACAGTTTAGGAAACACCATATATTTT.

This clone is a singleton in its sample. The chain recombines TRBV18 with TRBJ1-1; 7 positions agree with TRBD1. This CDR3 comprises 15 residues. Germline values: CDR1 KGHSH, CDR2 LQKENI. V shed 3 bases, J shed 4 bases, and the junction held 8 bases outside the gene matches. The CDR3 loop reads CASSPSHRDSTEAFF. The CDR3 DNA reads TGTGCCAGCTCACCTAGCCACCGGGACAGCACTGAAGCTTTCTTT. The entire variable domain, with the rest obtained from reference TRBV18 and TRBJ1-1, is as follows: NAGVMQNPRHLVRRRGQEARLRCSPMKGHSHVYWYRQLPEEGLKFMVYLQKENIIDESGMPKERFSAEFPKEGPSILRIQQVVRGDSAAYFCASSPSHRDSTEAFFGQGTRLTVV.

The chain links TRBV6-5 to TRBJ2-5, with a possible D match to TRBD2 (6 bases). V shed 5 bases and J shed 4 bases, with 11 bases lying between them. There are 13 residues in the CDR3. Germline V CDR1 and CDR2: MNHEY, SVGAGI. DNA of the CDR3: TGTGCCAGCAGTCGTAGGGAGGCAGAGACCCAGTACTTC. Translating it yields CASSRREAETQYF.

J is TRBJ1-1 and V is TRBV18, with unresolved D. This CDR3 contains 15 residues. Per the germline V gene, CDR1 is KGHSH and CDR2 is LQKENI. V was pared by 4 bases and J by 2 bases, with 14 bases between. CDR3 amino acids: CASSLPPPLNTEAFF. As DNA, the CDR3 is TGTGCCAGCTCACTCCCCCCCCCTTTAAACACTGAAGCTTTCTTT.

The J gene is TRBJ1-1, the V gene TRBV11-2, with TRBD1 as a possible D gene (5 bases). V shed 1 base and J shed 8 bases, with 11 bases lying between them. The CDR3 is 13 residues long. Per the germline V gene, CDR1 is SGHAT and CDR2 is FQNNGV. CDR3: CASSLVGPLEAFF. CDR3 in DNA: TGTGCCAGCAGCTTAGTGGGGCCTTTAGAAGCTTTCTTT. The full variable domain, rest sourced from reference TRBV11-2 and TRBJ1-1, is EAGVAQSPRYKIIEKRQSVAFWCNPISGHATLYWYQQILGQGPKLLIQFQNNGVVDDSQLPKDRFSAERLKGVDSTLKIQPAKLEDSAVYLCASSLVGPLEAFFGQGTRLTVV.

This chain uses TRBV7-6 with TRBJ2-7, with D unresolved. From germline, CDR1 is SGHVS and CDR2 FNYEAQ. This CDR3 region has 13 residues. Trimming took off 5 bases at V and 6 bases at J, with 14 bases between the two ends. The CDR3 protein is CASSLNPSGEQYF. CDR3 coding DNA: TGTGCCAGCAGCCTTAACCCGTCAGGCGAGCAGTACTTC.

The chain carries TRBV7-6 and TRBJ2-1, with D maybe TRBD2 (5 bases). The germline V and J ends were trimmed by 1 base and 7 bases, with 14 bases remaining between them. CDR1 is SGHVS, CDR2 FNYEAQ, per germline. The CDR3 extends over 15 amino acids. The CDR3 reads CASSLESPPGNEQFF. DNA of the CDR3: TGTGCCAGCAGCTTAGAGTCTCCCCCGGGGAATGAGCAGTTCTTC.

The genes are TRBV27 and TRBJ1-3; TRBD1 might be the D (5 bases). The CDR3 is 14 residues long. CDR1 is MNHEY, CDR2 SMNVEV, per germline (reference sequence). V lost 5 bases and J 2 bases, leaving 10 bases between the germline ends. This CDR3 is CASSLRGTGNTIYF. DNA of the CDR3: TGTGCCAGCAGTCTAAGGGGCACTGGAAACACCATATATTTT.

This chain links TRBV6-5 with TRBJ1-1; 8 nucleotides align to TRBD1. Trimming at V came to 2 bases and at J to 6 bases, leaving 5 bases not matched to a gene. The CDR3 has 14 residues. CDR1 is MNHEY and CDR2 is SVGAGI in the germline V gene. The CDR3 loop reads CASSYQGQGSEAFF. In DNA form, the CDR3 reads TGTGCCAGCAGTTACCAAGGACAGGGATCTGAAGCTTTCTTT.

This chain uses TRBV19 with TRBJ2-1; 8 bases map to TRBD2. The CDR3 contains 12 residues. V gave up 4 bases and J gave up 10 bases; unmatched junction bases: 3. The germline gives CDR1 LNHDA, CDR2 SQIVND (reference sequence). CDR3 in amino acids: CASSNGGDEQFF. The DNA for the CDR3 is TGTGCCAGTAGTAACGGGGGGGACGAGCAGTTCTTC.

J is TRBJ2-7 and V is TRBV7-2, with TRBD1 identical over 7 bases. V lost 1 base and J lost 4; bases outside the gene matches: 7. CDR1 is SGHTA, CDR2 FQGNSA, per germline. The CDR3 covers 15 residues. This CDR3 is CASSLGGTVGYEQYF. CDR3 nucleotides: TGTGCCAGCAGCTTAGGGGGGACAGTGGGGTACGAGCAGTACTTC.

The chain links TRBV7-3 to TRBJ2-2, with D possibly TRBD1 on 6 matching bases. The ends were cut back, 4 bases at V and 4 bases at J, with 16 bases in the middle. There are 16 residues in the CDR3. Germline CDR1 is SGHTA and CDR2 is FQGTGA. The CDR3 region has the DNA TGTGCCAGCAGCTACTCGAAGACAGGACTCACCGGGGAGCTGTTTTTT. Its protein product is CASSYSKTGLTGELFF. The complete variable domain, with remaining parts taken from reference TRBV7-3 and TRBJ2-2, reads GAGVSQTPSNKVTEKGKYVELRCDPISGHTALYWYRQSLGQGPEFLIYFQGTGAADDSGLPNDRFFAVRPEGSVSTLKIQRTERGDSAVYLCASSYSKTGLTGELFFGEGSRLTVL.

V is TRBV5-1 and J is TRBJ2-2, with a weak D call TRBD2 (6 bases). CDR3 length equals 16 residues. The V end was cut by 3 bases, the J end by 2 bases, with 14 bases between. Germline V gives CDR1 SGHRS, CDR2 YFSETQ. The CDR3 DNA reads TGCGCCAGCAGCTCGATTCCGGGACTCAACACCGGGGAGCTGTTTTTT. This gives the protein CASSSIPGLNTGELFF. The whole variable domain, filled in from reference TRBV5-1 and TRBJ2-2, reads KAGVTQTPRYLIKTRGQQVTLSCSPISGHRSVSWYQQTPGQGLQFLFEYFSETQRNKGNFPGRFSGRQFSNSRSEMNVSTLELGDSALYLCASSSIPGLNTGELFFGEGSRLTVL.

This chain links TRBV4-2 with TRBJ2-7; 7 nucleotides align to TRBD2. CDR3 length: 16 residues. Germline CDR1 LGHNA, CDR2 YNFKEQ. The V and J ends lost 0 bases and 4 bases, in that order; junction bases with no gene match: 9. The CDR3 DNA follows: TGTGCCAGCAGCCAAGATCAAGGGACTACAAGATACGAGCAGTACTTC. As protein: CASSQDQGTTRYEQYF.

The chain joins TRBV7-9 to TRBJ1-2; 7 bases agree with TRBD1. The germline V gene has CDR1 SEHNR and CDR2 FQNEAQ (reference sequence). The CDR3 extends over 14 amino acids. Losses at the gene ends were 5 bases for V and 1 base for J; bases not matched to a gene: 4. CDR3 residues: CASSASGGNYGYTF. In nucleotides, the CDR3 is TGTGCCAGCAGCGCATCAGGGGGTAACTATGGCTACACCTTC.

The chain carries TRBV27 and TRBJ1-5; D ambiguous. Per the germline V gene, CDR1 is MNHEY and CDR2 is SMNVEV (reference sequence). Trimming took off 2 bases at V and 0 bases at J, with 5 bases between the two ends. The CDR3 consists of 14 residues. This CDR3 is CASSLRDSNQPQHF. CDR3 nucleotides: TGTGCCAGCAGTTTACGGGATAGCAATCAGCCCCAGCATTTT.

The V gene is TRBV9, the J gene TRBJ2-7, with D perhaps TRBD1 (5 bases). CDR1 and CDR2 from the germline V gene are SGDLS and YYNGEE. The CDR3 runs 14 residues. The germline V and J ends were trimmed by 0 bases and 3 bases, with 10 bases remaining between them. CDR3 amino acids: CASSVAGADYEQYF. The CDR3 DNA follows: TGTGCCAGCAGCGTAGCTGGGGCAGACTACGAGCAGTACTTC.

The V and J genes are TRBV23-1 and TRBJ1-1; 8 bases are a match to TRBD1. TRBV23-1 is treated as an ORF (open reading frame) with a function not yet certain. The CDR3 totals 19 residues. V shed 5 bases and J 0 bases; nucleotides not matched to a gene: 17. CDR3 protein: CASSWTNGQGRGMNTEAFF. CDR3 nucleotide sequence: TGCGCCAGCAGTTGGACTAACGGACAGGGAAGGGGGATGAACACTGAAGCTTTCTTT.